This TCR beta chain emerged from a study of CD8+ T cells in alopecia areata. Study-level findings and limits: Affected lesional scalp, above all in alopecia totalis/universalis, was more clonal than normal scalp.

Treatment: oral pan-JAK inhibitor, 5-10 mg twice daily. This clone was seen a few times. Its target is not known. The germline V and J ends were trimmed by 10 bases and 6 bases, with 12 bases remaining between them. The CDR3 length is 12 residues. Germline-derived CDR1 and CDR2 are MGHRA and YSYEKL. TCR sequencing used cDNA made by reverse transcription of extracted RNA. The repertoire was sequenced with immunoSEQ multiplex PCR; TCRdb's copy has only in-frame clones and lacks some. The table lists some 180,000 clones, about 51% of them singletons. This receptor was obtained from a human donor with alopecia areata. The chain has TRBV4-1 and TRBJ1-4; perhaps TRBD1 as D (5 bases). The source was CD8+ T cells sorted from blood, collected around week 54, from a patient treated with tofacitinib. Written as DNA, the CDR3 is TGCGCCACCGGGACCGCCGATGAAAAACTGTTTTTT. The encoded protein is CATGTADEKLFF.